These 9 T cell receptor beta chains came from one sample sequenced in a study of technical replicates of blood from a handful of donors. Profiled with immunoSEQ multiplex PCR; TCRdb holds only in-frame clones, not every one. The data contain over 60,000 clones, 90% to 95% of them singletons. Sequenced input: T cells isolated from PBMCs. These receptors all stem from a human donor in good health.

CDR3 nucleotides: TGTGCCAGCCCTGACAGGGAATTTCGTTGCGGGTCCTACGAGCAGTACTTC. This translates into CASPDREFRCGSYEQYF. V usage is TRBV28 and J usage is TRBJ2-7; the match to TRBD1 covers 7 bases. Germline values: CDR1 MDHEN, CDR2 SYDVKM. Trimming cost V 8 bases and J 1 base; bases outside gene matches: 17. The CDR3 is made up of 17 amino acids.

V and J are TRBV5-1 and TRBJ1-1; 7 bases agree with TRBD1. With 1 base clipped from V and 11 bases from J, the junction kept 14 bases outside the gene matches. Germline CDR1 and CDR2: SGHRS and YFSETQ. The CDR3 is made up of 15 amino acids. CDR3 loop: CASSLSTGQAGQAFF. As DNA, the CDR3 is TGCGCCAGCAGCTTGTCTACCGGACAGGCCGGGCAGGCTTTCTTT.

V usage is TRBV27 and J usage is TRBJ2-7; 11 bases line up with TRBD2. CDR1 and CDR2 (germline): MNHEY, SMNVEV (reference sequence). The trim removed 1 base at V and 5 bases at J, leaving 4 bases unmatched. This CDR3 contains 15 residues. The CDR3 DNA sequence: TGTGCCAGCAGTTTATATAGCGGGAGGGACAACGAGCAGTACTTC. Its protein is CASSLYSGRDNEQYF.

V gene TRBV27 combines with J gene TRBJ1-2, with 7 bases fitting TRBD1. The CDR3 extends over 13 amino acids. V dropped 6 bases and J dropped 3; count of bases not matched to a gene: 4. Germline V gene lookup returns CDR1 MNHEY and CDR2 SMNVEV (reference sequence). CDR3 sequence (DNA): TGTGCCAGCAGCGTCGGGACAGACTATGGCTACACCTTC. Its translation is CASSVGTDYGYTF.

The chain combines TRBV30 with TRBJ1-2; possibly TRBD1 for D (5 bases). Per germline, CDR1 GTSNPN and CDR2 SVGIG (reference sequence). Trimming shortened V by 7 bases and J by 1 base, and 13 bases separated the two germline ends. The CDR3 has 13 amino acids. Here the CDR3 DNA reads TGTGCCTCACGACAGCCAGTTAACTATGGCTACACCTTC. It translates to CASRQPVNYGYTF. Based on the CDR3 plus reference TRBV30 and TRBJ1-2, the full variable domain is SQTIHQWPATLVQPVGSPLSLECTVEGTSNPNLYWYRQAAGRGLQLLFYSVGIGQISSEVPQNLSASRPQDRQFILSSKKLLLSDSGFYLCASRQPVNYGYTFGSGTRLTVV.

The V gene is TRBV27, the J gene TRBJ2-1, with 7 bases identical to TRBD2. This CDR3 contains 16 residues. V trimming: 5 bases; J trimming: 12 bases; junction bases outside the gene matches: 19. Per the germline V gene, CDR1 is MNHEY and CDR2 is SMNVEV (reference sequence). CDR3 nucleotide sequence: TGTGCCAGCAGTCTACAAGACGGCAGGGAGGGTATTCTGCAGTTCTTC. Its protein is CASSLQDGREGILQFF.

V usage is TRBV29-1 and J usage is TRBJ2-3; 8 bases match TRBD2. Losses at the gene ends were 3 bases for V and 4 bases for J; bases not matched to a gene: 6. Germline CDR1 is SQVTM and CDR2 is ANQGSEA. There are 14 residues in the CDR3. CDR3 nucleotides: TGCAGCGTTGACTATAGCGGGGTAGCAGATACGCAGTATTTT. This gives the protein CSVDYSGVADTQYF.

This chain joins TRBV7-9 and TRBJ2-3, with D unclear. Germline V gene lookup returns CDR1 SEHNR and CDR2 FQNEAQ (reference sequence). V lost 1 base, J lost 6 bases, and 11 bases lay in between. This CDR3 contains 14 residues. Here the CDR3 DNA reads TGTGCCAGCAGCTTAGATTTTAGTTCTGATACGCAGTATTTT. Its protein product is CASSLDFSSDTQYF.

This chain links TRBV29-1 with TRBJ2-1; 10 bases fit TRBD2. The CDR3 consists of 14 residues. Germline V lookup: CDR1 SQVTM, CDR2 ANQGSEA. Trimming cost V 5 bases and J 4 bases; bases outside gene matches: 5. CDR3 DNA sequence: TGCAGCGTTAGAGCGGGGGGGCCGTACAATGAGCAGTTCTTC. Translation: CSVRAGGPYNEQFF.